This TCR beta chain was sequenced during a study of cytomegalovirus exposure and HLA in healthy donors. Findings and limits, study-wide: Available immune exposure information was restricted to CMV serostatus only.

Use of 60 Vbeta and 13 Jbeta primers characterized the PCR. The data were produced by immunoSEQ multiplex PCR, yet TCRdb's version contains in-frame clones alone and is incomplete. The table lists fewer than 350,000 clones, about 90% of them singletons. To note about this clone: The target antigen is unknown.

After removal of 5 bases from V and 6 bases from J, the junction contained 7 bases not matched to a gene. This CDR3 has 15 amino acids. The germline CDR1 and CDR2 sequences are SGHVS and FQNEAQ. The TCR originated in a woman aged 18-29 years in good health and CMV-seronegative. Material for sequencing was PBMCs. The V gene is TRBV7-8, the J gene TRBJ2-3, with 11 bases that match TRBD2. Here the CDR3 reads CASSPRLAGKDTQYF. CDR3 DNA: TGTGCCAGCAGCCCGCGACTAGCGGGGAAGGATACGCAGTATTTT.